The rows below give T cell receptor beta chains drawn from one sample of a study of regulatory T cells in long-lasting Graves disease. Each CDR3 protein gets one entry after TCRdb re-called the multiplex PCR reads with MiXCR. The sample records some 430,000 distinct CDR3 sequences, 20% to 25% being singletons. Sequencing was performed on peripheral blood mononuclear cells (PBMCs), taken when the disease was refractory, from a patient treated with antithyroid drugs. These TCRs come from a female donor with Graves disease. Each CDR3 is given with its conserved first and last residue. A D gene is named only where the DNA matches it firmly. Rows give clone size only sometimes, using once, few, many, or a class for an expanded clone.

J | D | V | size | CDR3 | DNA
TRBJ2-5 | - | TRBV4-2 | - | CASSQHGASEQTQETQYF | TGTGCCAGCAGCCAACATGGGGCTAGCGAGCAAACGCAAGAGACCCAGTACTTC
TRBJ2-5 | - | TRBV9 | - | CASSVDGTDGSETQYF | TGTGCCAGCAGCGTAGACGGGACCGACGGTTCCGAGACCCAGTACTTC
TRBJ2-4 | TRBD2 | TRBV19 | - | CASSKAAGGLLAPNIQYF | TGTGCCAGTAGTAAGGCGGCGGGAGGGCTTTTGGCCCCAAACATTCAGTACTTC
TRBJ1-1 | - | TRBV7-8 | many | CASSLEYSTNTEAFF | TGTGCCAGCAGCTTAGAGTACAGCACGAACACTGAAGCTTTCTTT
TRBJ2-1 | TRBD1 | TRBV6-2/TRBV6-3 | few | CASSSHDRDNEQFF | TGTGCCAGCAGTTCCCACGACAGGGACAATGAGCAGTTCTTC
TRBJ1-1 | TRBD1 | TRBV2 | many | CASSGIRQGNTEAFF | TGTGCCAGCAGCGGCATTAGACAGGGGAACACTGAAGCTTTCTTT
TRBJ1-1 | - | TRBV12-3/TRBV12-4 | many | CASSPGRPNTEAFF | TGTGCCAGCAGCCCGGGACGGCCGAACACTGAAGCTTTCTTT
TRBJ1-3 | - | TRBV7-2 | - | CASSLADTRVNTIYF | TGTGCCAGCAGCTTAGCGGACACTCGGGTAAACACCATATATTTT
TRBJ1-2 | TRBD1 | TRBV6-1 | many | CASSEGTGFKGFFPNYGYTF | TGTGCCAGCAGCGAGGGGACAGGGTTCAAGGGATTTTTTCCTAACTATGGCTACACCTTC
TRBJ2-7 | - | TRBV5-1 | - | CASSWRKRYEQYF | TGCGCCAGCAGCTGGCGGAAGCGCTACGAGCAGTACTTC
TRBJ1-6 | - | TRBV9 | few | CASSVDGVIISPLHF | TGTGCCAGCAGCGTAGACGGGGTGATAATTTCACCCCTCCACTTT
TRBJ2-7 | - | TRBV29-1 | few | CSGESPGDEQYF | TGCAGCGGCGAATCACCTGGGGACGAGCAGTACTTC
TRBJ1-5 | - | TRBV24-1 | few | CATSDFYKGMFYSNQPQHF | TGTGCCACCAGTGATTTTTACAAGGGAATGTTCTATAGCAATCAGCCCCAGCATTTT
TRBJ2-7 | TRBD2 | TRBV13 | - | CASSQGLAGDEQYF | TGTGCCAGCAGTCAAGGACTAGCGGGAGACGAGCAGTACTTC
TRBJ2-7 | TRBD1 | TRBV5-1 | many | CASSLGRDRATYEQYF | TGCGCCAGCAGCTTGGGCCGGGACAGGGCCACCTACGAGCAGTACTTC
TRBJ1-5 | TRBD1 | TRBV19 | few | CASRNRDRDNQPQHF | TGTGCCAGTAGAAACCGGGACAGAGACAATCAGCCCCAGCATTTT
TRBJ2-2 | - | TRBV20-1 | - | CSARSPGRTGELFF | TGCAGTGCAAGGTCTCCAGGGAGAACCGGGGAGCTGTTTTTT
TRBJ1-1 | - | TRBV6-5 | many | CASSYNRPPVNTEAFF | TGTGCCAGCAGTTACAACAGGCCGCCCGTGAACACTGAAGCTTTCTTT
TRBJ1-1 | TRBD1 | TRBV19 | - | CASWDRGINTEAFF | TGTGCCAGCTGGGACAGAGGAATAAACACTGAAGCTTTCTTT
TRBJ2-7 | TRBD2 | TRBV11-3 | - | CASSPTTGLAGVGEQYF | TGTGCCAGCAGCCCCACGACGGGACTAGCGGGAGTCGGGGAGCAGTACTTC
TRBJ1-1 | - | TRBV28 | many | CASSLRYEGLPEAFF | TGTGCCAGCAGTTTAAGGTACGAGGGACTCCCTGAAGCTTTCTTT
TRBJ1-2 | - | TRBV9 | - | CASSHGGRGDYGYTF | TGTGCCAGCAGCCACGGGGGTCGGGGTGACTATGGCTACACCTTC
TRBJ2-2 | - | TRBV27 | - | CASSLGGIPGELFF | TGTGCCAGCAGTTTAGGGGGGATCCCCGGGGAGCTGTTTTTT
TRBJ2-7 | - | TRBV28 | many | CASSSSGLRSYEQYF | TGTGCCAGCAGTTCAAGCGGGCTCCGATCCTACGAGCAGTACTTC
TRBJ1-1 | - | TRBV28 | many | CASSPPDRNTEAFF | TGTGCCAGCAGCCCCCCCGACAGGAACACTGAAGCTTTCTTT
TRBJ1-5 | - | TRBV9 | few | CASSGDTDSNQPQHF | TGTGCCAGCAGCGGGGACACGGATAGCAATCAGCCCCAGCATTTT
TRBJ1-5 | - | TRBV5-5 | - | CASSLAGVSNQPQHF | TGTGCCAGCAGCTTAGCAGGGGTTAGCAATCAGCCCCAGCATTTT
TRBJ2-7 | TRBD2 | TRBV27 | - | CASSPAGSNEQYF | TGTGCCAGCAGCCCAGCGGGAAGCAACGAGCAGTACTTC
TRBJ2-5 | - | TRBV18 | - | CASSPPDPETQYF | TGTGCCAGCTCACCACCCGACCCAGAGACCCAGTACTTC